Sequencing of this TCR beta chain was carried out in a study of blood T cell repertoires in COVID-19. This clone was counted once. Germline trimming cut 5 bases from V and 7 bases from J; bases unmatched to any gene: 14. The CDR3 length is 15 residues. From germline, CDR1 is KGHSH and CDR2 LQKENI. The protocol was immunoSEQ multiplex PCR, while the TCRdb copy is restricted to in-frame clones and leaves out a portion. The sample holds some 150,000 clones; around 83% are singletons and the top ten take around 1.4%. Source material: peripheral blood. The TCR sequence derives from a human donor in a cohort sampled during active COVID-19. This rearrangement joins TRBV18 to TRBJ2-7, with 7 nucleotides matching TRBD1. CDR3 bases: TGTGCCAGCTCAGACGGTTTGACAGGGCTGGGAGAGCAGTACTTC. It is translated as CASSDGLTGLGEQYF.